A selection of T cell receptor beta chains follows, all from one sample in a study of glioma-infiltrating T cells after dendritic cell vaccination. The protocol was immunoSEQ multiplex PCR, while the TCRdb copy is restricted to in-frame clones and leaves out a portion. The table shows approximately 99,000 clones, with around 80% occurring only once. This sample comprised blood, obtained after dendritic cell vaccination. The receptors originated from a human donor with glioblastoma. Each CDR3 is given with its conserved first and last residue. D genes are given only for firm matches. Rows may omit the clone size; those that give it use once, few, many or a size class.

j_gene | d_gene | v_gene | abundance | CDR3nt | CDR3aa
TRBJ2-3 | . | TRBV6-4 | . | TGTGCCACCATGAACCAGGGCCCGCGCACAGATACGCAGTATTTT | CATMNQGPRTDTQYF
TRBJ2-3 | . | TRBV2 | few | TGTGCCAGCAGTGACGTCTACTACACAGATACGCAGTATTTT | CASSDVYYTDTQYF
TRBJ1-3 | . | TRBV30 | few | TGTGCCTGGAGTCTGCTGAGGAGCTCCTCTGGAAACACCATATATTTT | CAWSLLRSSSGNTIYF
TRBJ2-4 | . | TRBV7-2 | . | TGTGCCAGCAGCTTAGGGGGCGGAAACATTCAGTACTTC | CASSLGGGNIQYF
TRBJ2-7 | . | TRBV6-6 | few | TGTGCCAGCAGTTCCCTGAGACAGGGACCCGCGGGGGAGCAGTACTTC | CASSSLRQGPAGEQYF
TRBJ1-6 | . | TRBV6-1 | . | TGTGCCAGCAGTGCCGATGACAGCGCTCATTCACCCCTCCACTTT | CASSADDSAHSPLHF
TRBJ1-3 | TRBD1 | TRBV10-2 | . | TGCGCCAGCAGAGAAAGTGGGACAGCTGGAAACACCATATATTTT | CASRESGTAGNTIYF
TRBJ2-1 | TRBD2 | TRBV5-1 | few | TGCGCCAGCAACCAACAGGGACTAGCGGGGAATGAGCAGTTCTTC | CASNQQGLAGNEQFF
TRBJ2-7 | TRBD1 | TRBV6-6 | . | TGTGCCAGCACTGGCGGTAGGGGGCTCTACGAGCAGTACTTC | CASTGGRGLYEQYF
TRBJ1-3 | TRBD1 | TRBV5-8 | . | TGTGCCAGCAGCCCGCGGACAGGGGCTGGAAACACCATATATTTT | CASSPRTGAGNTIYF
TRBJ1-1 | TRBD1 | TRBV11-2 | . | TGTGCCAGCAGCTTTACAGGGGGCAGTTACACTGAAGCTTTCTTT | CASSFTGGSYTEAFF
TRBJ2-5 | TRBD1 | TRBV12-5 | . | TGTGCTAGTTCCAAAGGGACAGGGGAAGAGACCCAGTACTTC | CASSKGTGEETQYF
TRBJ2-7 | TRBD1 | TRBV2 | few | TGTGCCAGCAGTCAGGGGGACGAGCAGTACTTC | CASSQGDEQYF
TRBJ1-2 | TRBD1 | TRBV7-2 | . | TGTGCCAGCAGCTTAGCGGGACAGCCAGGACTCTATGGCTACACCTTC | CASSLAGQPGLYGYTF
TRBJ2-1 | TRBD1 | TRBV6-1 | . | TGTGCCAGCAGCTTGACAGGGGGCGAGTACAATGAGCAGTTCTTC | CASSLTGGEYNEQFF
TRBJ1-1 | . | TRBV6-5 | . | TGTGCCAGCCGAGTTCTCGGGGTCCGGAACACTGAAGCTTTCTTT | CASRVLGVRNTEAFF
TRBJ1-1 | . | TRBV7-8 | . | TGTGCCAGCAGCTTAGGAGACGGCAGAGGAGCTTTCTTT | CASSLGDGRGAFF
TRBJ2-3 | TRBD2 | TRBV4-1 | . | TGCGCCAGCAGCCTCCGGGGGGGCATGAGCACAGATACGCAGTATTTT | CASSLRGGMSTDTQYF
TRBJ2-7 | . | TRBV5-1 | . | TGCGCCAGCAGCTCCTTTACGCGACAGGGGCCTTGGTCTAGCGGGGCCTTCTCCTACGAGCAGTACTTC | CASSSFTRQGPWSSGAFSYEQYF
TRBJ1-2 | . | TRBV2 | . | TGTGCCAGCAGTGTCCAGGGTAACTATGGCTACACCTTC | CASSVQGNYGYTF
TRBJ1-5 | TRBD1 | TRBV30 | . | TGTGCTTCACAGGGGACCGATAGCAATCAGCCCCAGCATTTT | CASQGTDSNQPQHF
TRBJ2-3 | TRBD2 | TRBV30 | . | TGTGCCTGGGCGCGCCCACTAGCGGGAGCTTCATTGACAGATACGCAGTATTTT | CAWARPLAGASLTDTQYF
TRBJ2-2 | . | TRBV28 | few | TGTGCCAGCATAACACGTCCCGCCGGGGAGCTGTTTTTT | CASITRPAGELFF
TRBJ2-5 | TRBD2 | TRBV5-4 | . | TGTGCCAGCAGCCGCTTTACTAGCGACCAAGAGACCCAGTACTTC | CASSRFTSDQETQYF
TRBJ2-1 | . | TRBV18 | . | TGTGCCAGCTCTAGTTCGGGGACTTACAATGAGCAGTTCTTC | CASSSSGTYNEQFF
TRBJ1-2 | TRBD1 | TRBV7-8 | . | TGTGCCAGCAGCTTAGATCGACAGGGTAGGAGGTATGGCTACACCTTC | CASSLDRQGRRYGYTF
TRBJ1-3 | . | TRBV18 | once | TGTGCCAGCTCACTACGGGGGGACTCTGGAAACACCATATATTTT | CASSLRGDSGNTIYF
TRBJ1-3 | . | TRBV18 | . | TGTGCCAGCTCACCACAGGGTGACGGGAGCTCTGGAAACACCATATATTTT | CASSPQGDGSSGNTIYF